This is a list of T cell receptor beta chains from one sample in a study of cytomegalovirus exposure and HLA in healthy donors. The protocol was immunoSEQ multiplex PCR, while the TCRdb copy is restricted to in-frame clones and leaves out a portion. In the table there are 110,000 to 150,000 clones, 82% of which are singletons. The sample consisted of PBMCs. These TCRs come from an older woman in good health and CMV-seropositive. CDR3s leave out the opening cysteine and the closing phenylalanine or tryptophan.

J,V,CDR3
TRBJ2-7,TRBV5-1,ASSVPGQGYEQY
TRBJ1-1,TRBV6-1,ASSGDSLKFSEAF
TRBJ2-7,TRBV15,ATSRPTGQSYEQY
TRBJ2-6,TRBV7-9,ASSLFPGANVLT
TRBJ1-1,TRBV6-5,ASSHRANTEAF
TRBJ1-3,TRBV4-1,ASSQDPLDSRGNTIY
TRBJ2-1,TRBV27,ASSYQRFSHEQF
TRBJ2-7,TRBV7-9,ASKRRTSGREYEQY
TRBJ2-7,TRBV4-1,ASSQEGLSYEQY
TRBJ2-2,TRBV27,ASSFLNTGELF
TRBJ1-2,TRBV10-3,AITWDTSYGYT
TRBJ2-5,TRBV13,ASSLSGRAWEQY
TRBJ2-2,TRBV11-3,ASSLTGRTGELF
TRBJ1-5,TRBV30,AWRKTGGAGQPQH
TRBJ2-1,TRBV7-2,AWRGPNNEQF
TRBJ2-4,TRBV5-4,ASSLEGERAKNIQY
TRBJ1-1,TRBV28,ASRIQGVNTEAF
TRBJ2-7,TRBV6-5,ASSYDVAGPGYEQY
TRBJ1-5,TRBV6-6,ASSYSLRGSNQPQH
TRBJ1-5,TRBV7-3,ASSSPRRQANQPQH
TRBJ2-1,TRBV29-1,SVAGTSGGYNEQF
TRBJ2-7,TRBV10-1,ASRLAGGPYEQY
TRBJ1-5,TRBV28,ASTPAGDNQPQH
TRBJ2-1,TRBV9,ASSYRGLYAEQF
TRBJ1-4,TRBV28,ASGLSANEKLF
TRBJ2-5,TRBV5-4,ASRDTDRGTQY
TRBJ2-7,TRBV28,ASPPCFRIYEQY
TRBJ2-3,TRBV5-4,ASSLSGQGAWDTQY
TRBJ1-5,TRBV27,ASSLTGGSRQPQH
.,TRBV5-8,ASSLVGDRTYEQY
TRBJ1-1,TRBV7-6,ASSPGQGNTEAF
TRBJ1-1,TRBV6-4,ASRGQGASGEAF
TRBJ2-7,TRBV27,ASSTSGYSYEQY
TRBJ2-7,TRBV9,ASSVAQGSYEQY
TRBJ2-3,TRBV29-1,SVGGARDTDTQY
TRBJ1-4,TRBV4-1,ASSQVGSLKQLF
TRBJ1-2,TRBV11-3,ASSTDSPYGYT